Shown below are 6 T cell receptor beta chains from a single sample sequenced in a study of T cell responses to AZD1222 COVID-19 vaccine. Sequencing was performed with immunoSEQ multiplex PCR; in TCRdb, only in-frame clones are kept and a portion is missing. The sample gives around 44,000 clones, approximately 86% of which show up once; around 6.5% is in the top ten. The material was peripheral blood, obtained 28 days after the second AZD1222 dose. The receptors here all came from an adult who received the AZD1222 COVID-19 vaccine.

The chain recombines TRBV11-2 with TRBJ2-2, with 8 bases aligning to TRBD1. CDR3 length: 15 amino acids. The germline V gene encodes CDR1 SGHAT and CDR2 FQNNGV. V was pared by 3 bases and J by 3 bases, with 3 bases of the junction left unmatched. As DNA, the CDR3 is TGTGCCAGCAGCTTCGGGACAGGCCACACCGGGGAGCTGTTTTTT. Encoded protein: CASSFGTGHTGELFF.

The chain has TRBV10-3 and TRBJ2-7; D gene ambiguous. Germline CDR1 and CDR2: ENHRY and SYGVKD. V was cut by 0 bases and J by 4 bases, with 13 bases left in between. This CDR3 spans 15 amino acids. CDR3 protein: CAISESEKTPYEQYF. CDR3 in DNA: TGTGCCATCAGTGAGTCTGAAAAGACCCCTTACGAGCAGTACTTC.

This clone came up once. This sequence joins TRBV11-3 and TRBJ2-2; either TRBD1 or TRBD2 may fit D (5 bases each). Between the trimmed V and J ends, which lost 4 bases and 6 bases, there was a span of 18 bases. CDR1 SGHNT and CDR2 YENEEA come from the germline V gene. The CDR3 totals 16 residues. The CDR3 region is CASSSLGDPTAGELFF. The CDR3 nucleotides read TGTGCCAGCAGCTCCTTAGGGGACCCCACAGCCGGGGAGCTGTTTTTT.

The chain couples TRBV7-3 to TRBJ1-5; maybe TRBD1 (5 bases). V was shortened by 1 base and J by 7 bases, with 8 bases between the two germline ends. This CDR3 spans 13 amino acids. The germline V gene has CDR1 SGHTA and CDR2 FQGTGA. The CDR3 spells CASSLNQGQPQHF. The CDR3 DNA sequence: TGTGCCAGCAGCTTAAACCAGGGACAGCCCCAGCATTTT.

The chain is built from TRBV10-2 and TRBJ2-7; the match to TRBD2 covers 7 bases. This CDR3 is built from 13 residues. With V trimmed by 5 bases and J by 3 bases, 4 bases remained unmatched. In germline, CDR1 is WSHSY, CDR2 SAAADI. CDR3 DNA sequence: TGCGCCAGCAGTCCTGGGACTATCTACGAGCAGTACTTC. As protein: CASSPGTIYEQYF.

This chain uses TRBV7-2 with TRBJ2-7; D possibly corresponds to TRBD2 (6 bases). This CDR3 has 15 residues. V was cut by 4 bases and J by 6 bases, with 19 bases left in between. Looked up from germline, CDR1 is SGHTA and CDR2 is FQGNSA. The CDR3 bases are TGTGCCAGCAGCTACTTATATGGGAGGTCGGCCGAGCAGTACTTC. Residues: CASSYLYGRSAEQYF.